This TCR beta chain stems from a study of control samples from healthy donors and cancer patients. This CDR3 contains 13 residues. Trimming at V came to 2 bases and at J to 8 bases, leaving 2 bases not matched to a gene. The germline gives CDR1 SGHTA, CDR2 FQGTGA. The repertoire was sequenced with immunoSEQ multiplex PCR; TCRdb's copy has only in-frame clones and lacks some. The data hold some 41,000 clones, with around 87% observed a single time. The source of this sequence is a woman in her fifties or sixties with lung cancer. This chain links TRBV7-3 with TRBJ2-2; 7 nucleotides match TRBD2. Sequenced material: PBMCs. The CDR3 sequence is CASSLGREGELFF. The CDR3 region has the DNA TGTGCCAGCAGCTTAGGGCGGGAGGGGGAGCTGTTTTTT. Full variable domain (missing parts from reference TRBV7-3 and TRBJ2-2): GAGVSQTPSNKVTEKGKYVELRCDPISGHTALYWYRQSLGQGPEFLIYFQGTGAADDSGLPNDRFFAVRPEGSVSTLKIQRTERGDSAVYLCASSLGREGELFFGEGSRLTVL.